These 13 T cell receptor beta chains share one sample of origin, sequenced in a study of technical replicates of blood from a handful of donors. Libraries were prepared by immunoSEQ multiplex PCR; TCRdb keeps only in-frame clonotypes and omits some of them. The profile shows about 100,000 clones, under 97% of them singletons. Sequencing input: T cells isolated from PBMCs. The receptors derive from a human donor in good health.

This chain connects TRBV2 to TRBJ1-3, with no clear D. The CDR3 consists of 15 residues. The ends were cut back, 5 bases at V and 0 bases at J, with 11 bases in the middle. Germline V gene lookup returns CDR1 SNHLY and CDR2 FYNNEI. Written as DNA, the CDR3 is TGTGCCAGCAGTTCCCCTTCGAGCTCTGGAAACACCATATATTTT. This sequence encodes CASSSPSSSGNTIYF.

The chain combines TRBV5-6 with TRBJ1-6; 8 nucleotides align to TRBD1. Germline CDR1 and CDR2: SGHDT and YYEEEE. Trimming at V came to 4 bases and at J to 5 bases, leaving 8 bases not matched to a gene. The CDR3 spans 16 residues. CDR3 nucleotides: TGTGCCAGCAGCGAAATGACAGGGGAGAATAATTCACCCCTCCACTTT. The encoded protein is CASSEMTGENNSPLHF.

The chain links TRBV11-2 to TRBJ1-6, with D unclear. Germline lookup yields CDR1 SGHAT and CDR2 FQNNGV. CDR3 size: 14 residues. V was pared by 7 bases and J by 12 bases, with 19 bases between. Here the CDR3 DNA reads TGTGCCAGCACTTTAAGTCCTCCAACAAGACCCCTCCACTTT. Translating it yields CASTLSPPTRPLHF.

The rearrangement links TRBV5-1 to TRBJ2-3, with 8 bases aligning to TRBD2. The junction had 4 bases not matched to a gene; V was cut back by 0 bases and J by 1 base. Germline assignment: CDR1 SGHRS and CDR2 YFSETQ. The CDR3 contains 16 residues. CDR3 sequence: CASSLAIGRGTDTQYF. CDR3 DNA: TGCGCCAGCAGCTTGGCTATCGGGAGGGGCACAGATACGCAGTATTTT.

This chain links TRBV18 with TRBJ1-1; D ambiguous. The CDR3 consists of 13 residues. Germline CDR1 is KGHSH and CDR2 is LQKENI. Trimming left V 0 bases short and J 6 bases short, with 8 bases between. CDR3 sequence (DNA): TGTGCCAGCTCACCACCGTTAGTCCCTGAAGCTTTCTTT. It specifies CASSPPLVPEAFF.

The genes are TRBV7-9 and TRBJ2-7; 7 positions match TRBD2. CDR1 is SEHNR, CDR2 FQNEAQ, per germline (reference sequence). Trimming cost V 1 base and J 4 bases; bases outside gene matches: 13. The CDR3 has 17 amino acids. The CDR3 region is CASSLEGVGLAAYEQYF. The CDR3 region has the DNA TGTGCCAGCAGCTTAGAGGGCGTGGGCCTAGCGGCTTACGAGCAGTACTTC.

The chain uses TRBV9 and TRBJ2-1; TRBD2 aligns across 10 bases. This CDR3 contains 14 residues. Per germline, CDR1 SGDLS and CDR2 YYNGEE. Losses at the gene ends were 6 bases for V and 4 bases for J; bases not matched to a gene: 4. The CDR3 is CASTGTSVYNEQFF. DNA for the CDR3: TGTGCCAGCACCGGGACTAGCGTATACAATGAGCAGTTCTTC.

This chain joins TRBV7-3 and TRBJ2-3; D perhaps matches TRBD2 (6 bases). V was cut by 2 bases and J by 1 base, with 10 bases left in between. Looked up from germline, CDR1 is SGHTA and CDR2 is FQGTGA. This CDR3 has 15 residues. The DNA of the CDR3 is TGTGCCAGCAGCTTAGTGGGGGGACGCACAGATACGCAGTATTTT. Translating it yields CASSLVGGRTDTQYF.

This chain links TRBV6-4 with TRBJ2-7; D remains ambiguous. Trimming took off 4 bases at V and 2 bases at J, with 9 bases between the two ends. This CDR3 region has 13 residues. Germline assignment: CDR1 MRHNA and CDR2 SNTAGT. This CDR3 reads CASSGQRTYEQYF. CDR3 bases: TGTGCCAGCAGTGGACAACGAACCTACGAGCAGTACTTC.

The V call is TRBV6-4, the J call TRBJ2-2, with no clear D. V gave up 3 bases and J gave up 5 bases, with 7 bases separating them. The CDR3 sequence is 13 residues long. CDR1 and CDR2 from the germline V gene are MRHNA and SNTAGT. CDR3 nucleotides: TGTGCCAGCAGTGAGAGCAATACCGGGGAGCTGTTTTTT. Protein: CASSESNTGELFF.

The chain links TRBV5-1 to TRBJ2-5; D might be TRBD2 (5 bases). V lost 5 bases to trimming and J lost 5 bases, with 16 bases between them. The CDR3 runs 14 residues. Germline CDR1 is SGHRS and CDR2 is YFSETQ. The CDR3 DNA reads TGCGCCAGCAGGGAGGACCCGAGCTGGGAGACCCAGTACTTC. It encodes CASREDPSWETQYF.

A single count supports this clone. The chain links TRBV18 to TRBJ2-1; the match to TRBD2 covers 8 bases. V shed 8 bases, J shed 5 bases, and the junction held 8 bases outside the gene matches. Germline V gene lookup returns CDR1 KGHSH and CDR2 LQKENI. There are 14 residues in the CDR3. In DNA, the CDR3 is TGTGCCAGCAATCGGGGGGGCCGCGACAATGAGCAGTTCTTC. This translates into CASNRGGRDNEQFF. The full variable domain, in which reference TRBV18 and TRBJ2-1 provide the parts outside the CDR3, is NAGVMQNPRHLVRRRGQEARLRCSPMKGHSHVYWYRQLPEEGLKFMVYLQKENIIDESGMPKERFSAEFPKEGPSILRIQQVVRGDSAAYFCASNRGGRDNEQFFGPGTRLTVL.

The chain is built from TRBV29-1 and TRBJ2-2, with TRBD1 identical over 9 bases. CDR3 size: 17 residues. Germline CDR1 SQVTM, CDR2 ANQGSEA. Losses at the gene ends were 0 bases for V and 3 bases for J; bases not matched to a gene: 8. As DNA, the CDR3 is TGCAGCGTTGAAGATCCCGGGGGACAGGGCTACACCGGGGAGCTGTTTTTT. Protein sequence: CSVEDPGGQGYTGELFF.